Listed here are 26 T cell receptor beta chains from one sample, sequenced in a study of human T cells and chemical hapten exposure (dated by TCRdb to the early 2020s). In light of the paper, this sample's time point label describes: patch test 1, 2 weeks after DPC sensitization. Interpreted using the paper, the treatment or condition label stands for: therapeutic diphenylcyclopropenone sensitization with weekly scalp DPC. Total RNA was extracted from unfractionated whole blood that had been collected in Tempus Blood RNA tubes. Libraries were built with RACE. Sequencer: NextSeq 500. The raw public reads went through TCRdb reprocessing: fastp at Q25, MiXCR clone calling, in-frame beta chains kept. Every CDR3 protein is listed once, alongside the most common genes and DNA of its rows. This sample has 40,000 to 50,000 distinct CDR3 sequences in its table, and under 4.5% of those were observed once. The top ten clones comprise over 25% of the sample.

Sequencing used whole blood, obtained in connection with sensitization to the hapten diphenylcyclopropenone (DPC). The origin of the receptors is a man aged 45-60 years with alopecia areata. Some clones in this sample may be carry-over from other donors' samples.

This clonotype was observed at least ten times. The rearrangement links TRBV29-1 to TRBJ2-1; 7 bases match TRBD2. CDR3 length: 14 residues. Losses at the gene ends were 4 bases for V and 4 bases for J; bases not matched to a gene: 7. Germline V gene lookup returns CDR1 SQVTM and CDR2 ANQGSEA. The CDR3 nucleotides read TGCAGCGTTGTGGGCGGGAGTGGGTACAATGAGCAGTTCTTC. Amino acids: CSVVGGSGYNEQFF.

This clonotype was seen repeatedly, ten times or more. As DNA, the CDR3 is TGTGCCAGCAGTTTTCATGGGGGGGCTGAGCAGTTCTTC. Its protein is CASSFHGGAEQFF. This sequence joins TRBV12-3 or TRBV12-4 and TRBJ2-1, with a tentative D call TRBD2 (7 bases). This CDR3 comprises 13 residues. V gave up 3 bases and J gave up 9 bases, with 12 bases separating them.

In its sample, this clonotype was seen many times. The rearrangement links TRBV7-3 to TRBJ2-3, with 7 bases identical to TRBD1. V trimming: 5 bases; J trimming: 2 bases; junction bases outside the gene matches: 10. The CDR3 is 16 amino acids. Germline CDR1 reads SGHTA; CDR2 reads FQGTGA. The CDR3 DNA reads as TGTGCCAGCAGCACGCGGACAGGACGTTACACAGATACGCAGTATTTT. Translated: CASSTRTGRYTDTQYF. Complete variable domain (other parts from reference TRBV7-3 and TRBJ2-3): GAGVSQTPSNKVTEKGKYVELRCDPISGHTALYWYRQSLGQGPEFLIYFQGTGAADDSGLPNDRFFAVRPEGSVSTLKIQRTERGDSAVYLCASSTRTGRYTDTQYFGPGTRLTVL.

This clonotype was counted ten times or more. CDR3 protein: CSARDDSGGLRVDHEQFF. CDR3 DNA sequence: TGCAGTGCTAGAGATGATTCGGGCGGACTAAGGGTAGACCATGAGCAGTTCTTC. This chain connects TRBV20-1 to TRBJ2-1, with TRBD2 as a possible D gene (6 bases). Per germline, CDR1 DFQATT and CDR2 SNEGSKA (reference sequence). The CDR3 covers 18 residues. With 0 bases removed from V and 8 bases from J, the gap between germline ends came to 26 bases.

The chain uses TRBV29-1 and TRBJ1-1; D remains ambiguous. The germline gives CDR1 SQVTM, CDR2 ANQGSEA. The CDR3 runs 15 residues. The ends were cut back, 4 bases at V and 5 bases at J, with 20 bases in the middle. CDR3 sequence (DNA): TGCAGCGTTGGGCCCAAGAGTTCGGCCGGGACTGAAGCTTTCTTT. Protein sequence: CSVGPKSSAGTEAFF. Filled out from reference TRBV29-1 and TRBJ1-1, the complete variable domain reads SAVISQKPSRDICQRGTSLTIQCQVDSQVTMMFWYRQQPGQSLTLIATANQGSEATYESGFVIDKFPISRPNLTFSTLTVSNMSPEDSSIYLCSVGPKSSAGTEAFFGQGTRLTVV.

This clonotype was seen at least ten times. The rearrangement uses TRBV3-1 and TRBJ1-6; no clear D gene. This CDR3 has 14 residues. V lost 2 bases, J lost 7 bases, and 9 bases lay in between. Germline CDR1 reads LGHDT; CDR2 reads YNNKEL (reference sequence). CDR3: CASSQKEINSPLHF. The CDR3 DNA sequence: TGTGCCAGCAGCCAAAAGGAGATAAATTCACCCCTCCACTTT.

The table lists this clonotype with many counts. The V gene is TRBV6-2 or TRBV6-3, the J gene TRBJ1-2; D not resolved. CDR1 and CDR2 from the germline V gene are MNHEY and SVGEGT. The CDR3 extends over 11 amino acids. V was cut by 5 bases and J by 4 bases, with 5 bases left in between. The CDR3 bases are TGTGCCAGCAGTCTCGGCTATGGCTACACCTTC. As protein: CASSLGYGYTF.

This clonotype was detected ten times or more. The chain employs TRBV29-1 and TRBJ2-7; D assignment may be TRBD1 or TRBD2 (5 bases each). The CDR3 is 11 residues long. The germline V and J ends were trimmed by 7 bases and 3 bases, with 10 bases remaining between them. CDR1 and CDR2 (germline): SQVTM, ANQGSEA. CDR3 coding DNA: TGCAGCGGAGGGGAGAGCTACGAGCAGTACTTC. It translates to CSGGESYEQYF.

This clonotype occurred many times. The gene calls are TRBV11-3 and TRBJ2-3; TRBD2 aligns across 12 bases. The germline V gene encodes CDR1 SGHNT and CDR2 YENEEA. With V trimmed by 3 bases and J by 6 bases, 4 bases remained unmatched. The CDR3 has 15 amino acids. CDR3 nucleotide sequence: TGTGCCAGCAGCTTCGGACTAGCGGGAAGGGATACGCAGTATTTT. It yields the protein CASSFGLAGRDTQYF.

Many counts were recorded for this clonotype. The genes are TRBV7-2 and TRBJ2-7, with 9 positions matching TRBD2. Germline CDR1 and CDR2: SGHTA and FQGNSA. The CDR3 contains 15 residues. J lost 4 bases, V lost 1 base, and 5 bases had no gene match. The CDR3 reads CASSLEAGGIYEQYF. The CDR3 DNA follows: TGTGCCAGCAGCTTAGAGGCGGGAGGGATTTACGAGCAGTACTTC. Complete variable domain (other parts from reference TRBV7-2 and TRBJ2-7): GAGVSQSPSNKVTEKGKDVELRCDPISGHTALYWYRQSLGQGLEFLIYFQGNSAPDKSGLPSDRFSAERTGGSVSTLTIQRTQQEDSAVYLCASSLEAGGIYEQYFGPGTRLTVT.

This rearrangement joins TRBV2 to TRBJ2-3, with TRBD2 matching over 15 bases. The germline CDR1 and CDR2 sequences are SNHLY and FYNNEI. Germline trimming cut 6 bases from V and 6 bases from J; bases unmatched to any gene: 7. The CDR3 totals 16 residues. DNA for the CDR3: TGTGCCAGCAGGACTGGACTAGCGGGAGGGCCGGATACGCAGTATTTT. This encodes CASRTGLAGGPDTQYF.

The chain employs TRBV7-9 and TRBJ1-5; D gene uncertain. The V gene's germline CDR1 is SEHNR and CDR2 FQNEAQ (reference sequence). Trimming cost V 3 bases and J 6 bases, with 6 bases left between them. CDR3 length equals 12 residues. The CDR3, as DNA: TGTGCCAGCAGCTTTTTCGGTCAGCCCCAGCATTTT. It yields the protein CASSFFGQPQHF. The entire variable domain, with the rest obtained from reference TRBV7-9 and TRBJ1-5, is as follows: DTGVSQNPRHKITKRGQNVTFRCDPISEHNRLYWYRQTLGQGPEFLTYFQNEAQLEKSRLLSDRFSAERPKGSFSTLEIQRTEQGDSAMYLCASSFFGQPQHFGDGTRLSIL.

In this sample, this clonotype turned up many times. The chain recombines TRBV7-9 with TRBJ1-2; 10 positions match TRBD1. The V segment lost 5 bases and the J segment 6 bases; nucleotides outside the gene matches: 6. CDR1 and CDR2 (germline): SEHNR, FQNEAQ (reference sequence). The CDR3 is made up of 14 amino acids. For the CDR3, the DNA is TGTGCCAGCAGCCAAACGGACAGGGGGAATGGCTACACCTTC. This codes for CASSQTDRGNGYTF.

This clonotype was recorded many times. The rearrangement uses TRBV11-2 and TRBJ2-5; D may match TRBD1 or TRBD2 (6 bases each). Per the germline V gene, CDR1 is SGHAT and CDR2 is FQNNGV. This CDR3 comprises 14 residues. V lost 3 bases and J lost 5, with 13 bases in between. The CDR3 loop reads CASSLIGGAETQYF. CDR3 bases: TGTGCCAGCAGCTTGATCGGGGGCGCGGAGACCCAGTACTTC.

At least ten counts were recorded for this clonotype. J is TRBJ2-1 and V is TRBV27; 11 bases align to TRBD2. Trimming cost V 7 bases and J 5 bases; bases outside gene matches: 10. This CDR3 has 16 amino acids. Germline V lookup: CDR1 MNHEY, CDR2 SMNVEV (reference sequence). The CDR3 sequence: CASTPLAGGLNNEQFF. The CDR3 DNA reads TGTGCCAGCACACCCTTAGCGGGAGGGTTGAACAATGAGCAGTTCTTC.

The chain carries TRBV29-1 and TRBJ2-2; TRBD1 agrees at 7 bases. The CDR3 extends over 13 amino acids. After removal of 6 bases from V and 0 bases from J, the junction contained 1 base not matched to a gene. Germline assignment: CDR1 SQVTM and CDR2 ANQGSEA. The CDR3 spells CSVGTANTGELFF. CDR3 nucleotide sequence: TGCAGCGTGGGGACAGCGAACACCGGGGAGCTGTTTTTT.

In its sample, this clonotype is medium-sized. The CDR3 sequence: CSAGTSGLQSYSYEQYF. In DNA form, the CDR3 reads TGCAGTGCTGGGACTAGCGGCCTTCAGTCTTACTCCTACGAGCAGTACTTC. The chain combines TRBV20-1 with TRBJ2-7; TRBD2 agrees at 11 bases. CDR3 length equals 17 residues. The V segment lost 5 bases and the J segment 0 bases; nucleotides outside the gene matches: 12. The germline gives CDR1 DFQATT, CDR2 SNEGSKA (reference sequence).

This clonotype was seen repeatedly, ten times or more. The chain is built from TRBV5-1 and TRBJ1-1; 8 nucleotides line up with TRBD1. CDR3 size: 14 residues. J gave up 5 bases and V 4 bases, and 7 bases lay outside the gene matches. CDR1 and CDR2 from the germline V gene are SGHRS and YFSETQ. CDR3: CASSPTGGGTEAFF. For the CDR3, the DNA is TGCGCCAGCAGCCCCACAGGGGGGGGTACTGAAGCTTTCTTT.

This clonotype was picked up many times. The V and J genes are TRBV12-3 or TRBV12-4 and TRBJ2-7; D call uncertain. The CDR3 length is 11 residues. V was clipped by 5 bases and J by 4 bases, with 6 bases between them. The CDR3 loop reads CASSRQYEQYF. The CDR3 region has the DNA TGTGCCAGCAGTAGGCAGTACGAGCAGTACTTC.

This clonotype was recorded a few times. CDR3: CSPTSGQGGKTQYF. The CDR3 nucleotides read TGCAGTCCCACTTCTGGCCAGGGCGGGAAGACCCAGTACTTC. V is TRBV29-1 and J is TRBJ2-5, with D possibly being TRBD2 (6 bases). Germline CDR1 is SQVTM and CDR2 is ANQGSEA. The length of the CDR3 is 14 residues.

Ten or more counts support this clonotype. In DNA form, the CDR3 reads TGTGCCAGCAGCTTAGCCCTAGCGGGAGGGAGGGGTCTAGAAGAGACCCAGTACTTC. Translating it yields CASSLALAGGRGLEETQYF. The chain recombines TRBV7-8 with TRBJ2-5; 12 bases line up with TRBD2. Germline V lookup: CDR1 SGHVS, CDR2 FQNEAQ. The length of the CDR3 is 19 residues. Trimming took 0 bases from V and 3 from J; bases not matched to a gene: 11.

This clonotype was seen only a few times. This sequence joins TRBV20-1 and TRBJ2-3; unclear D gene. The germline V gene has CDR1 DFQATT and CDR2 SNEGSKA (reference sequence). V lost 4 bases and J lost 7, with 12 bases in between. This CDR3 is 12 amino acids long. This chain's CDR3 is CSANGYGNTQYF. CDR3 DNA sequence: TGCAGTGCTAATGGGTACGGAAATACGCAGTATTTT.

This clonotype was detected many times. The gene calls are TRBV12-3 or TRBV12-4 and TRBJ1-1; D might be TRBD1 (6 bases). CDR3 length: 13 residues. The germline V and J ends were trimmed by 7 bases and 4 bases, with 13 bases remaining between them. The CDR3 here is CASILLGGTEAFF. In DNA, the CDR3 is TGTGCCAGCATTCTACTAGGGGGCACTGAAGCTTTCTTT.

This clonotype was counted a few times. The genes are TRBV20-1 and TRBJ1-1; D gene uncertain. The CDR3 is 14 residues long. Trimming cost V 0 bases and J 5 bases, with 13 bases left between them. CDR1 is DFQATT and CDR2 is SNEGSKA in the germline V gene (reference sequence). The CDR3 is CSARDWAGETEAFF. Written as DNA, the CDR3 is TGCAGTGCTAGAGATTGGGCGGGAGAGACTGAAGCTTTCTTT.

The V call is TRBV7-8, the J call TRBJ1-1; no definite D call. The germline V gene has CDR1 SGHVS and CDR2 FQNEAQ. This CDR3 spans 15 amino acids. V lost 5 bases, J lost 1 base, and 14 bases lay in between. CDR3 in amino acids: CASSLQHRENTEAFF. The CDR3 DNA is TGTGCCAGCAGCCTACAGCATAGGGAGAACACTGAAGCTTTCTTT.

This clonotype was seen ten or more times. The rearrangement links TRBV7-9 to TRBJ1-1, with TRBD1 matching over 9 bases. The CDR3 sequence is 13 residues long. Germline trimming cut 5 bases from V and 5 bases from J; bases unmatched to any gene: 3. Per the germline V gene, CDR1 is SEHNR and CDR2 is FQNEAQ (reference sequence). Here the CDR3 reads CASSKGQGTEAFF. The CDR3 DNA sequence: TGTGCCAGCAGCAAGGGACAGGGAACTGAAGCTTTCTTT.